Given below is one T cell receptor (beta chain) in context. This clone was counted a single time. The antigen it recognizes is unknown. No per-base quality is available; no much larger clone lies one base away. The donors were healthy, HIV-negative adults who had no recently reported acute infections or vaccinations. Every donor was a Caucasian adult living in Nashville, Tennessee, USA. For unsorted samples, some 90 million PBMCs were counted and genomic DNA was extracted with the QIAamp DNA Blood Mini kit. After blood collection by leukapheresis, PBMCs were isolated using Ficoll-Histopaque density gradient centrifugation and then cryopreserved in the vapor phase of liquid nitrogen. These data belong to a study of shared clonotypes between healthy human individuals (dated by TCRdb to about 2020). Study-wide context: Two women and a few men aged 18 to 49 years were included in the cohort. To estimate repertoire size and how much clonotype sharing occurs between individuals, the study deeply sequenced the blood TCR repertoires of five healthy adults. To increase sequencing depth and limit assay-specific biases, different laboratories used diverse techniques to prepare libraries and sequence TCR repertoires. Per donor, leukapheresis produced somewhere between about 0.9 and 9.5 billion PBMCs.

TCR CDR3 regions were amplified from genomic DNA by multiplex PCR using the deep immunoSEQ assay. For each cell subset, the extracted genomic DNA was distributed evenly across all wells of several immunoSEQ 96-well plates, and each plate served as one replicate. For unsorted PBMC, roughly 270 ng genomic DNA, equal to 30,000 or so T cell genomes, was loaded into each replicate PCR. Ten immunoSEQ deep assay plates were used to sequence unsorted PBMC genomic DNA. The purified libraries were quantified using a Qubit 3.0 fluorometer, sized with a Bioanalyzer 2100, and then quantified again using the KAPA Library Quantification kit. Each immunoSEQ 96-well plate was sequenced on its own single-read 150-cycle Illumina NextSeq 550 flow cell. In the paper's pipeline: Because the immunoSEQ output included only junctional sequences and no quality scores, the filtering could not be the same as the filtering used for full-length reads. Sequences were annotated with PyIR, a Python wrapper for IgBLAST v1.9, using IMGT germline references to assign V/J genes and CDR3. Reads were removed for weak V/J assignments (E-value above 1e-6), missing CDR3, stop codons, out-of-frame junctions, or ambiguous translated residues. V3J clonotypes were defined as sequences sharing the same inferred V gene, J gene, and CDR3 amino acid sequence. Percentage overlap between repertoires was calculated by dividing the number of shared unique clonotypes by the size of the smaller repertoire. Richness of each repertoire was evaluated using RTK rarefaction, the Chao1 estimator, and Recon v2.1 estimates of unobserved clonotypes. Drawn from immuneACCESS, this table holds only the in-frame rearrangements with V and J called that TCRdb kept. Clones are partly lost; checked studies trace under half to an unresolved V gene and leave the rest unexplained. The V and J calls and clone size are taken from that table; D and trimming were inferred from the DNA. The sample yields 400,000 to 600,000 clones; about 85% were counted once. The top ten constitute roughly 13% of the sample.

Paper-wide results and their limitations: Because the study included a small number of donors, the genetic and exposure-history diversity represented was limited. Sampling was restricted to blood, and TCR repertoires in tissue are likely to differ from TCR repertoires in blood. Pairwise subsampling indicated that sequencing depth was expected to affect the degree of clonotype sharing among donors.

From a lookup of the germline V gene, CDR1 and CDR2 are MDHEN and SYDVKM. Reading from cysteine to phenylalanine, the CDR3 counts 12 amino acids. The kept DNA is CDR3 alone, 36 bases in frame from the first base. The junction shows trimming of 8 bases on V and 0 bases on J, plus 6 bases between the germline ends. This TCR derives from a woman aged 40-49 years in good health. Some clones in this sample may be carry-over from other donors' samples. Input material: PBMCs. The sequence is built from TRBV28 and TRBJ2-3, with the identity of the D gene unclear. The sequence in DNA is TGTGCCAGCTGCGTTAGCACAGATACGCAGTATTTT. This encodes CASCVSTDTQYF.